This TCR beta chain came from a study of blood T cells in healthy people across ages (dated by TCRdb to between 2015 and 2016). Regarding the study in general: Template switching captured roughly one uniquely barcoded TCR beta cDNA molecule per two T cells in model experiments. For two donors (one aged 18 to 30 and one aged 80 or older), the study analyzed two additional independent replicas of 1 million unique cDNA reads from the same blood draw. The donors were divided into four age groups: young (average about 16 years), middle-aged (over 35), aged (under 70) and long-lived (about 79). Age-related changes in TCR beta repertoire diversity were measured in the study by deep sequencing normalized with unique cDNA molecular identifiers.

This clonotype turned up a few times. The antigen this receptor binds is unknown. Per-base quality was not reported, and no clone a single base away is much larger than it. Results the study describes overall, beyond this receptor: Estimates of total diversity from one million sequenced T cells were regarded as lower bounds and underestimates. Compared with the aged group, more naive CD4+ T cells, fewer expanded clones and increased TCR diversity were shown by the long-lived group, suggesting age selection. As age increased, observed TCR beta diversity per million T cells dropped in a roughly linear way, and a significant reduction was already evident by age approximately 40. A strong correlation was found between observed TCR beta diversity and the percentage of naive T cells measured by flow cytometry. Bulk unsorted PBMC profiling prevented conclusive comparison of naive and antigen-experienced compartments. Donor CMV infection status was unknown, potentially confounding age-related changes in expanded clonotypes.

The germline V gene (reference sequence) supplies CDR1 LNHNV and CDR2 YYDKDF. Counted from cysteine to phenylalanine, this CDR3 has 16 amino acids. Here the CDR3 DNA is all that survives: 48 bases in frame from base 1. From V the trimming removes 2 bases and from J it removes 5 bases, while the gene matches leave 11 bases of the junction unaccounted for. Systemically healthy Caucasian individuals from Russia, over 30 in total and aged roughly 6 to 100 years, were included as donors. Approximately 9.7 milliliters of peripheral blood were drawn from each donor into EDTA-treated Vacutainer tubes. PBMCs were isolated by Ficoll-Paque density-gradient centrifugation, with at least 7 million obtained per sample. Total RNA, at least 6 micrograms per sample, was extracted from PBMCs with Trizol reagent. Naive CD45RAhigh/CD27high T cell percentages were measured by flow cytometry on a PBMC aliquot from every donor.

The receptor library was made with 5' RACE. TCRdb lists the instrument as Illumina HiSeq 2500. A second PCR of about 6 to 12 cycles was performed with a sample-barcoded 5' primer and a J-beta primer mix. A unique molecular identifier was introduced onto each TCR beta cDNA molecule by a template-switch 5' adaptor carrying 12 random nucleotides. Each sample yielded at least 2.5 million CDR3-containing paired-end reads. All of the RNA was converted into first-strand cDNA using the Mint cDNA synthesis kit, with a TRBC-specific oligonucleotide serving as the primer. Following uracil-DNA glycosylase treatment, all cDNA underwent a first 18-cycle PCR with the universal primers M1SS and BC2_uni_R. In the source study's methods: Normalization of each sample was performed by random selection of 1 million high-quality reads, each carrying a distinct molecular identifier. Instead of being binned into consensus sequences, reads with shared molecular identifiers were discarded. CDR3 identification, clonotype clustering and error correction used MiTCR with a Q25 quality threshold and the strictest error-elimination algorithm. A nonparametric unseen species model using Euler transformation provided a lower-bound estimate of total TCR beta diversity. The raw public data were reprocessed by TCRdb itself: fastp quality trimming at Q25, MiXCR clonotype calling, in-frame beta chains only. Each CDR3 protein appears once, grouped with its most common genes and DNA. The V and J calls here are based on TCRdb, not the publication. Across this sample there are roughly 800,000 distinct CDR3 sequences, with 20% to 30% seen only once. Of the sample, about 3% falls within the top ten clones.

The sample also formed part of further work on T cells of mothers and their children. The second study reports: The donors were nine systemically healthy Caucasian individuals, made up of three mothers and their six children. cDNA synthesis used all of the extracted RNA, with 1.5 ug of RNA in each 15 ul reaction. In the second PCR, sample barcodes and 2-4 random nucleotides were introduced via the M1S primer. Each mother yielded over 10 million TCR beta CDR3 reads and each child about 3 million reads. Thymic selection similarly shapes TCR recombination output in related and unrelated pairs, with minor effect from inherited differences. Normalized repertoire overlap was always found to be slightly, but never significantly, higher in related mother-child pairs than in unrelated mother-child pairs. With a sensitivity of approximately 93 clones per million clonotypes, no persistent microchimeric T cell clones were detected. The study used deep NGS to compare TCR beta repertoires of mothers and children, seeking features distinguishing related mother-child pairs from unrelated individuals. On average, the children were approximately 12 +/- 4 years old, while the mothers were about 40 +/- 4 years old. After adapters were ligated using NEBNext reagents, the libraries underwent 100+100 nt paired-end sequencing on an Illumina HiSeq 2000. Mother and child libraries were prepared a month apart and sequenced in separate runs to prevent cross-contamination. For each donor, between about 500,000 and 2,100,000 distinct TCR beta clonotypes were identified. Naive TCR beta clonotypes were estimated from low-frequency clonotypes matched to each donor's FACS-determined naive share, without sorting.

Sequencing was done on a sample of blood. The receptor was derived from a boy aged 5-17 years in good health. The rearrangement joined TRBV15 to TRBJ2-7; 8 nucleotides in the junction match TRBD1. The CDR3 protein: CATSRLPRTGSNEQYF. The base sequence is TGTGCCACCAGCAGACTACCAAGGACAGGGTCTAACGAGCAGTACTTC.